One sample yielded the 17 T cell receptor beta chains listed below, sequenced in a study of blood T cell repertoires in COVID-19. Data came from immunoSEQ multiplex PCR; TCRdb stores just in-frame clones and leaves some out. This sample has around 70,000 clones, with around 78% found just once. Specimen: peripheral blood. These receptors were collected from a human donor in a cohort sampled during active COVID-19.

The chain joins TRBV6-6 to TRBJ1-5; D unclear. V lost 2 bases to trimming and J lost 6 bases, with 8 bases between them. The CDR3 contains 13 residues. CDR1 MNHNY and CDR2 SVGAGI come from the germline V gene (reference sequence). The CDR3 region has the DNA TGTGCCAGCAGTTACCTAGGAAGTCAGCCCCAGCATTTT. This gives the protein CASSYLGSQPQHF.

The genes are TRBV6-5 and TRBJ2-3, with D possibly matching TRBD1 (5 bases). This CDR3 is 15 amino acids long. Germline V lookup: CDR1 MNHEY, CDR2 SVGAGI. V lost 5 bases, J lost 5 bases, and 17 bases lay in between. The CDR3 reads CASSSQGMKVDTQYF. CDR3 DNA sequence: TGTGCCAGCAGTAGTCAGGGAATGAAAGTAGATACGCAGTATTTT.

The gene calls are TRBV6-5 and TRBJ2-7, with D perhaps matching TRBD1 (5 bases). Trimming pared 6 bases from V and 2 bases from J, leaving 11 bases between. There are 13 residues in the CDR3. CDR1 and CDR2 (germline): MNHEY, SVGAGI. The CDR3 reads CASRATEAYEQYF. DNA of the CDR3: TGTGCCAGCAGAGCGACAGAGGCCTACGAGCAGTACTTC.

This clone occurred a few times. This chain uses TRBV10-1 with TRBJ2-2, with TRBD2 identical over 7 bases. V shed 7 bases and J 7 bases; nucleotides not matched to a gene: 9. This CDR3 is built from 14 residues. The V gene's germline CDR1 is WNHNN and CDR2 SYGVQD (reference sequence). The CDR3 loop is CASTSTSDGGELFF. Here the CDR3 DNA reads TGCGCCAGCACCTCTACTAGCGATGGCGGGGAGCTGTTTTTT.

J is TRBJ2-7 and V is TRBV7-8; TRBD1 agrees at 7 bases. This CDR3 is built from 13 residues. The V gene end was trimmed by 5 bases and the J gene end by 3 bases; junction bases not matched to a gene: 4. Germline V gene sequence: CDR1 SGHVS, CDR2 FQNEAQ. CDR3 region: CASSRDRFYEQYF. In nucleotides, the CDR3 is TGTGCCAGCAGCCGGGACAGATTCTACGAGCAGTACTTC.

CDR3 nucleotide sequence: TGTGCCATCGGGACAACAACGAGCACAGATACGCAGTATTTT. Its protein is CAIGTTTSTDTQYF. The gene calls are TRBV10-3 and TRBJ2-3, with TRBD1 as a possible D gene (6 bases). There are 14 residues in the CDR3. In germline, CDR1 is ENHRY, CDR2 SYGVKD. V was shortened by 8 bases and J by 0 bases, with 12 bases between the two germline ends.

The chain links TRBV9 to TRBJ2-7; 12 bases agree with TRBD2. The CDR3 runs to 13 residues. Trimming at V came to 3 bases and at J to 9 bases, leaving 4 bases not matched to a gene. In germline, CDR1 is SGDLS, CDR2 YYNGEE. The CDR3 bases are TGTGCCAGCAGCGCCGGGACTAGCGGGTTGCAGTACTTC. It codes for CASSAGTSGLQYF. The full variable domain, completed using reference TRBV9 and TRBJ2-7, is DSGVTQTPKHLITATGQRVTLRCSPRSGDLSVYWYQQSLDQGLQFLIQYYNGEERAKGNILERFSAQQFPDLHSELNLSSLELGDSALYFCASSAGTSGLQYFGPGTRLTVT.

This chain uses TRBV10-3 with TRBJ2-7; TRBD1 matches at 7 bases. The germline V gene encodes CDR1 ENHRY and CDR2 SYGVKD. V shed 4 bases and J 2 bases; nucleotides not matched to a gene: 8. The CDR3 covers 15 residues. In DNA form, the CDR3 reads TGTGCCATCAGTGCAACAGGGGAATTAACCTACGAGCAGTACTTC. This codes for CAISATGELTYEQYF.

The V gene is TRBV7-6, the J gene TRBJ1-4; D gene uncertain. CDR3 length: 13 amino acids. The germline V gene has CDR1 SGHVS and CDR2 FNYEAQ. The V end lost 2 bases, the J end lost 5 bases, and 6 bases lay between the germline ends. The CDR3: CASSLSKNEKLFF. CDR3 nucleotides: TGTGCCAGCAGCTTAAGCAAGAATGAAAAACTGTTTTTT.

The chain links TRBV30 to TRBJ1-4, with D possibly matching TRBD1 (6 bases). The CDR3 covers 13 residues. Germline V lookup: CDR1 GTSNPN, CDR2 SVGIG (reference sequence). V was trimmed by 4 bases and J by 3 bases, leaving 9 bases between them. CDR3 sequence reads: CAWTTGSNEKLFF. Here the CDR3 DNA reads TGTGCCTGGACGACAGGCTCTAATGAAAAACTGTTTTTT.

The rearrangement links TRBV6-8 to TRBJ2-6, with 9 positions matching TRBD2. The V and J ends lost 2 bases and 0 bases, in that order; junction bases with no gene match: 14. The germline V gene encodes CDR1 MNHGY and CDR2 SAAAGT. The CDR3 sequence is 21 residues long. CDR3 protein: CASSYMVAGDFQSSGANVLTF. CDR3 in DNA: TGTGCCAGCAGTTACATGGTAGCGGGAGACTTCCAGAGCTCTGGGGCCAACGTCCTGACTTTC.

V is TRBV7-9 and J is TRBJ2-6, with D perhaps matching TRBD2 (7 bases). Trimming left V 10 bases short and J 0 bases short, with 10 bases between. The V gene's germline CDR1 is SEHNR and CDR2 FQNEAQ (reference sequence). The CDR3 contains 14 residues. Written as DNA, the CDR3 is TGTGCCAAGGGGGGGATCTCTGGGGCCAACGTCCTGACTTTC. Translating it yields CAKGGISGANVLTF. The full variable domain, with the rest looked up from reference TRBV7-9 and TRBJ2-6, is DTGVSQNPRHKITKRGQNVTFRCDPISEHNRLYWYRQTLGQGPEFLTYFQNEAQLEKSRLLSDRFSAERPKGSFSTLEIQRTEQGDSAMYLCAKGGISGANVLTFGAGSRLTVL.

J is TRBJ2-1 and V is TRBV1; the table's D call, TRBD2, has no DNA check behind it. TRBV1 counts as a pseudogene. The CDR3 extends over 16 amino acids. The CDR3 spells CTSSQVAREISHEQFF. The CDR3 DNA reads TGCACCAGCAGCCAAGTTGCTCGGGAGATCTCCCATGAGCAGTTCTTC.

The chain joins TRBV28 to TRBJ2-5; tentatively, D is TRBD1 (6 bases). CDR3 size: 13 residues. Germline CDR1 is MDHEN and CDR2 is SYDVKM. V was shortened by 1 base and J by 10 bases, with 13 bases between the two germline ends. Here the CDR3 DNA reads TGTGCCAGCAGTTTATCCGGGACACAGATCCAGTACTTC. This translates into CASSLSGTQIQYF.

V usage is TRBV5-6 and J usage is TRBJ2-1; 7 bases map to TRBD2. With V trimmed by 1 base and J by 0 bases, 10 bases remained unmatched. The CDR3 runs 18 residues. Germline assignment: CDR1 SGHDT and CDR2 YYEEEE. CDR3: CASSLNIGRSRSYNEQFF. CDR3 coding DNA: TGTGCCAGCAGCTTGAATATCGGGAGGTCTCGCTCCTACAATGAGCAGTTCTTC.

The V call is TRBV27, the J call TRBJ2-7, with a tentative D call TRBD1 (5 bases). In germline, CDR1 is MNHEY, CDR2 SMNVEV (reference sequence). Deletions cut 3 bases from V and 3 bases from J, with 15 bases between. The CDR3 runs to 15 residues. In nucleotides, the CDR3 is TGTGCCAGCAGTTTCCCCCGACAGAGCGTCTACGAGCAGTACTTC. This gives the protein CASSFPRQSVYEQYF.

The chain uses TRBV5-1 and TRBJ2-7; D unclear. Germline V gene sequence: CDR1 SGHRS, CDR2 YFSETQ. The ends were cut back, 0 bases at V and 4 bases at J, with 5 bases in the middle. The CDR3 length is 12 residues. The CDR3 here is CASSLDIYEQYF. The CDR3 DNA sequence: TGCGCCAGCAGCTTGGACATTTACGAGCAGTACTTC.